These 15 T cell receptor beta chains were all obtained from the same sample, sequenced in a study of T-cell memory formation after mild COVID-19. MiXCR, run by TCRdb on the 5' RACE reads, gives a single entry per CDR3 protein. The sample has around 250,000 distinct CDR3 sequences, approximately 16% seen once. The sequenced sample consisted of PBMCs or a T cell subset sorted from them (not recorded which). These receptors were taken from a man between 18 and 29 years old who had mild COVID-19 (a few samples of this study predate the infection). Cell type and time point are not known.

This chain links TRBV5-1 with TRBJ2-2; either TRBD1 or TRBD2 may fit D (5 bases each). Between the trimmed V and J ends, which lost 6 bases and 6 bases, there was a span of 12 bases. The germline gives CDR1 SGHRS, CDR2 YFSETQ. The CDR3 extends over 13 amino acids. CDR3 loop: CASTSGLAGELFF. The CDR3 DNA is TGCGCCAGCACTTCGGGGCTCGCCGGGGAGCTGTTTTTT.

This clonotype has ten or more counts. The V call is TRBV4-1, the J call TRBJ1-2; D is unresolved. V was cut by 0 bases and J by 4 bases, with 3 bases left in between. CDR3 size: 12 residues. Per germline, CDR1 MGHRA and CDR2 YSYEKL. The CDR3 loop reads CASSQEGYGYTF. The CDR3 nucleotides read TGCGCCAGCAGCCAAGAGGGCTATGGCTACACCTTC.

The chain combines TRBV20-1 with TRBJ2-3; unclear D gene. The CDR3 is made up of 13 amino acids. The V end was cut by 0 bases, the J end by 5 bases, with 9 bases between. The germline CDR1 and CDR2 sequences are DFQATT and SNEGSKA (reference sequence). Written as DNA, the CDR3 is TGCAGTGCTAGAGAGCAGGTTGGAGATACGCAGTATTTT. Translation: CSAREQVGDTQYF.

This clonotype was seen only a few times. The rearrangement uses TRBV12-3 or TRBV12-4 and TRBJ2-3; maybe TRBD2 (6 bases). The ends were cut back, 6 bases at V and 4 bases at J, with 11 bases in the middle. This CDR3 region has 13 residues. CDR3 DNA sequence: TGTGCCAGCAGGGTCGTAGCGGCAGATACGCAGTATTTT. Protein product: CASRVVAADTQYF.

This clonotype has only a few counts. The genes are TRBV21-1 and TRBJ1-2; TRBD1 reflects the table's D call only, with no check against the DNA. TRBV21-1 is labeled a pseudogene. The CDR3 has 15 amino acids. The CDR3 protein is CASTPRRDRYYGYTF. Here the CDR3 DNA reads TGTGCCAGCACCCCGCGGAGGGACAGATACTATGGCTACACCTTC.

This chain connects TRBV7-2 to TRBJ1-1, with TRBD1 as a possible D gene (5 bases). The germline V gene has CDR1 SGHTA and CDR2 FQGNSA. V dropped 5 bases and J dropped 5 bases, with 15 bases sitting between them. CDR3 length: 14 amino acids. This chain's CDR3 is CASSPWEGKTEAFF. The CDR3 DNA sequence: TGTGCCAGCAGCCCCTGGGAGGGGAAGACTGAAGCTTTCTTT.

The rearrangement uses TRBV29-1 and TRBJ2-7, with 7 positions matching TRBD1. Trimming cost V 1 base and J 3 bases; bases outside gene matches: 12. The germline V gene encodes CDR1 SQVTM and CDR2 ANQGSEA. The CDR3 has 16 amino acids. CDR3 sequence reads: CSVEGTGRSSNYEQYF. CDR3 coding DNA: TGCAGCGTTGAAGGGACAGGCCGGTCCTCAAACTACGAGCAGTACTTC.

This clonotype was observed many times. The chain combines TRBV7-6 with TRBJ1-1; D is ambiguous. V lost 4 bases, J lost 3 bases, and 3 bases lay in between. The germline V gene has CDR1 SGHVS and CDR2 FNYEAQ. The CDR3 runs 11 residues. Here the CDR3 DNA reads TGTGCCAGCAGCTCCGACACTGAAGCTTTCTTT. Residues: CASSSDTEAFF.

The J gene is TRBJ1-1, the V gene TRBV12-3 or TRBV12-4, with D tentatively TRBD1 (5 bases). With 7 bases removed from V and 7 bases from J, the gap between germline ends came to 16 bases. This CDR3 spans 13 amino acids. The chain's CDR3 is CASKDLVTVEAFF. CDR3 coding DNA: TGTGCCAGCAAAGATTTGGTGACAGTTGAAGCTTTCTTT.

The V and J genes are TRBV29-1 and TRBJ2-7; D call uncertain. CDR1 is SQVTM and CDR2 is ANQGSEA in the germline V gene. V lost 0 bases, J lost 3 bases, and 15 bases lay in between. The CDR3 sequence is 15 residues long. CDR3: CSVEDPWGSHYEQYF. CDR3 coding DNA: TGCAGCGTTGAAGATCCCTGGGGTTCCCACTACGAGCAGTACTTC.

This chain connects TRBV5-1 to TRBJ1-3; D is uncertain. Trimming left V 0 bases short and J 2 bases short, with 9 bases between. The length of the CDR3 is 15 residues. The germline gives CDR1 SGHRS, CDR2 YFSETQ. Here the CDR3 reads CASSLGQIAGNTIYF. The CDR3 DNA reads TGCGCCAGCAGCTTGGGGCAGATCGCTGGAAACACCATATATTTT.

The V call is TRBV5-4, the J call TRBJ2-1, with 11 bases fitting TRBD2. Trimming took 4 bases from V and 8 from J; bases not matched to a gene: 8. This CDR3 contains 15 residues. The V gene's germline CDR1 is SGHNT and CDR2 YYREEE (reference sequence). The DNA for the CDR3 is TGTGCCAGCAGCCGATTTAGCGGGGGGGCCGATGAGCAGTTCTTC. Translation gives CASSRFSGGADEQFF.

The V call is TRBV7-8, the J call TRBJ2-7; D unclear. With 5 bases removed from V and 5 bases from J, the gap between germline ends came to 13 bases. CDR1 is SGHVS, CDR2 FQNEAQ, per germline. The CDR3 runs 13 residues. Here the CDR3 reads CASSLSPADEQYF. Written as DNA, the CDR3 is TGTGCCAGCAGCCTCAGTCCCGCGGACGAGCAGTACTTC.

About this clonotype: A much larger clone lies a single base off, so this may be a read error. The chain is built from TRBV9 and TRBJ2-1, with D tentatively TRBD2 (6 bases). The CDR3 has 14 residues. CDR1 and CDR2 (germline): SGDLS, YYNGEE. Trimming pared 5 bases from V and 4 bases from J, leaving 13 bases between. The CDR3 sequence: CASSGSGRYNEQFF. The CDR3 DNA reads as TGTGCCAGCAGTGGGAGCGGGCGATACAATGAGCAGTTCTTC. The complete variable domain, with remaining parts taken from reference TRBV9 and TRBJ2-1, reads DSGVTQTPKHLITATGQRVTLRCSPRSGDLSVYWYQQSLDQGLQFLIQYYNGEERAKGNILERFSAQQFPDLHSELNLSSLELGDSALYFCASSGSGRYNEQFFGPGTRLTVL.

The CDR3 bases are TGCAGTGCTAGAGACCCTAGCAGCACCGGGGAGCTGTTTTTT. Its protein product is CSARDPSSTGELFF. The chain has TRBV20-1 and TRBJ2-2, with D tentatively TRBD2 (5 bases). The CDR3 is made up of 14 amino acids. Germline CDR1 is DFQATT and CDR2 is SNEGSKA (reference sequence). V gave up 0 bases and J gave up 4 bases, with 9 bases separating them.